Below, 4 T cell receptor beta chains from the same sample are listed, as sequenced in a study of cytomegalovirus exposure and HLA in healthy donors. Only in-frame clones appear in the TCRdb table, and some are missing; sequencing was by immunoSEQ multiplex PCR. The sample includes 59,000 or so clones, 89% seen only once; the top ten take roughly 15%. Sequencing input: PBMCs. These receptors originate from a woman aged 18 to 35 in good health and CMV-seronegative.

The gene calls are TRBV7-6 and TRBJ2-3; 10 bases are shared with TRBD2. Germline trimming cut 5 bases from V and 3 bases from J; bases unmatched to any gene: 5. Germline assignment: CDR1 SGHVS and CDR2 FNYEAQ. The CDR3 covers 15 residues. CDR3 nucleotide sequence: TGTGCCAGCAGCGCCGGGACTAGCGAGACAGATACGCAGTATTTT. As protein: CASSAGTSETDTQYF.

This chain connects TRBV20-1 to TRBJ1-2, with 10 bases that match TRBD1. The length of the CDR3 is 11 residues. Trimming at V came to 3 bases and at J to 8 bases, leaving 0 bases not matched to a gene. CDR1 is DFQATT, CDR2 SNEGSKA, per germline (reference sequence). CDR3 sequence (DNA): TGCAGTGCTAGGGACAGGGGGGGCTACACCTTC. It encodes CSARDRGGYTF.

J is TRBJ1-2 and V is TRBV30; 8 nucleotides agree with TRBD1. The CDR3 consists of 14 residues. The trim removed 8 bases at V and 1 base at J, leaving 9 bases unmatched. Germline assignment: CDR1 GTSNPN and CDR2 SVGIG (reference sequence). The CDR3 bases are TGTGCCCGAAGTGGGACAGGCGGTAACTATGGCTACACCTTC. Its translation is CARSGTGGNYGYTF.

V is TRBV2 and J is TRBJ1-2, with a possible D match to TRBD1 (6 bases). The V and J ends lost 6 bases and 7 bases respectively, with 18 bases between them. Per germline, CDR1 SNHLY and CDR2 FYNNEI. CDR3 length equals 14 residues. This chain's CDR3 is CASRNLQGLSGYTF. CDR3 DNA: TGTGCCAGCAGAAACTTACAGGGTTTAAGTGGCTACACCTTC.